This passage covers 2 T cell receptor beta chains from one sample sequenced in a study of T cell repertoires in cytomegalovirus infection. Using its own MiXCR run on the reads, TCRdb lists one record per CDR3 protein. The sample consists of almost 500,000 distinct CDR3 sequences, approximately 10% of them appearing once. Sequencing was performed on PBMCs. The receptor source for this set is a human donor in good health (CMV status not recorded). Some clones in this sample may be carry-over from other donors' samples.

This clonotype was observed many times. The rearrangement links TRBV7-2 to TRBJ2-3; 13 nucleotides agree with TRBD2. Germline CDR1 and CDR2: SGHTA and FQGNSA. The CDR3 is 17 amino acids. V lost 5 bases to trimming and J lost 5 bases; unmatched junction nucleotides: 10. CDR3 loop: CASSPGRTSGSGDTQYF. Here the CDR3 DNA reads TGTGCCAGCAGCCCAGGACGGACTAGCGGGAGTGGAGATACGCAGTATTTT.

This clonotype turned up a few times. The V call is TRBV29-1, the J call TRBJ1-2, with D perhaps matching TRBD1 (6 bases). V gave up 1 base and J gave up 4 bases, with 22 bases separating them. The CDR3 has 17 residues. Germline lookup yields CDR1 SQVTM and CDR2 ANQGSEA. The CDR3 region is CSVEVLPDSGPLYGYTF. The CDR3 nucleotides read TGCAGCGTTGAAGTCCTTCCGGACAGTGGGCCCCTCTATGGCTACACCTTC. Drawing the rest from reference TRBV29-1 and TRBJ1-2, the complete variable domain is SAVISQKPSRDICQRGTSLTIQCQVDSQVTMMFWYRQQPGQSLTLIATANQGSEATYESGFVIDKFPISRPNLTFSTLTVSNMSPEDSSIYLCSVEVLPDSGPLYGYTFGSGTRLTVV.